The 27 T cell receptor beta chains below come from one sample, sequenced in a study of blood T cell repertoires in COVID-19 (TCRdb year 2020). Library preparation was by the immunoSEQ multiplex PCR assay. What TCRdb holds here is the immuneACCESS table cut down to in-frame rearrangements. Part of the clones is not present; checked against another copy, under half of the missing clones reflect an unresolved V gene, and the others are unexplained. The sample records 150,000 to 200,000 clones, around 92% of which are singletons. The top ten clonotypes cover roughly 2.8% of the sample. The sequenced sample consisted of peripheral blood. These receptors were obtained from a man aged 60-69 years with acute or convalescent COVID-19.

The chain recombines TRBV5-1 with TRBJ2-5; TRBD2 agrees at 13 bases. The V segment lost 6 bases and the J segment 5 bases; nucleotides outside the gene matches: 7. CDR3 size: 15 residues. From germline, CDR1 is SGHRS and CDR2 YFSETQ. DNA for the CDR3: TGCGCCAGCAAGAGACTAGCGGGGGGCGGGGAGACCCAGTACTTC. This encodes CASKRLAGGGETQYF.

The genes are TRBV11-2 and TRBJ2-5; tentative D call: TRBD2 (6 bases). Trimming took off 1 base at V and 5 bases at J, with 23 bases between the two ends. This CDR3 is 18 amino acids long. CDR1 SGHAT and CDR2 FQNNGV come from the germline V gene. CDR3 DNA: TGTGCCAGCAGCTTAGTGGGGGGAGTTGTGGATCCCGGGGAGACCCAGTACTTC. Translating gives CASSLVGGVVDPGETQYF.

The V and J genes are TRBV5-1 and TRBJ1-1, with a possible D match to TRBD1 (5 bases). Germline V gene sequence: CDR1 SGHRS, CDR2 YFSETQ. This CDR3 is 13 amino acids long. The V and J ends lost 4 bases and 3 bases respectively, with 10 bases between them. This chain's CDR3 is CASSPRQHTEAFF. CDR3 DNA sequence: TGCGCCAGCAGCCCTAGACAGCACACTGAAGCTTTCTTT.

The chain has TRBV24-1 and TRBJ1-1, with D uncertain. Germline V CDR1 and CDR2: KGHDR, SFDVKD. The CDR3 runs 15 residues. V was shortened by 5 bases and J by 1 base, with 13 bases between the two germline ends. CDR3: CATSGAAAGNTEAFF. The CDR3 DNA reads TGTGCCACCAGTGGGGCGGCCGCGGGGAACACTGAAGCTTTCTTT.

This rearrangement joins TRBV5-1 to TRBJ1-2; 9 bases map to TRBD1. Germline trimming cut 5 bases from V and 7 bases from J; bases unmatched to any gene: 12. The CDR3 loop spans 15 amino acids. Germline CDR1 and CDR2: SGHRS and YFSETQ. CDR3 DNA: TGCGCCAGCAGAGTGGGAACCGGGACAGGGAGTGGCTACACCTTC. Amino acid sequence: CASRVGTGTGSGYTF.

The CDR3: CASSPGRAGYGYTF. The CDR3 DNA follows: TGTGCCAGCTCACCAGGCAGAGCGGGCTATGGCTACACCTTC. The J gene is TRBJ1-2, the V gene TRBV18, with D uncertain. CDR3 size: 14 residues. With 2 bases removed from V and 4 bases from J, the gap between germline ends came to 11 bases. Germline V gives CDR1 KGHSH, CDR2 LQKENI.

The rearrangement links TRBV5-4 to TRBJ1-2; 8 nucleotides match TRBD1. This CDR3 region has 15 residues. Germline V gene data show CDR1 as SGHNT and CDR2 as YYREEE (reference sequence). V lost 4 bases and J lost 4; bases outside the gene matches: 9. This chain's CDR3 is CASSAGTGPSYGYTF. The CDR3, as DNA: TGTGCCAGCAGCGCCGGGACAGGACCTAGCTATGGCTACACCTTC.

The chain joins TRBV25-1 to TRBJ1-2, with 8 bases matching TRBD1. J gave up 4 bases and V 4 bases, and 11 bases lay outside the gene matches. In germline, CDR1 is MGHDK, CDR2 SYGVNS. The CDR3 is 16 amino acids. The CDR3 sequence is CASSGDLGTGSYGYTF. In DNA form, the CDR3 reads TGTGCCAGCAGTGGGGACCTCGGGACAGGAAGCTATGGCTACACCTTC.

The chain employs TRBV30 and TRBJ2-7; no clear D gene. The CDR3 totals 20 residues. CDR1 and CDR2 (germline): GTSNPN, SVGIG (reference sequence). V was pared by 3 bases and J by 2 bases, with 32 bases between. The chain's CDR3 is CAWRLPSPGFESTLPYEQYF. CDR3 DNA sequence: TGTGCCTGGAGGTTACCATCCCCGGGTTTCGAGTCCACTTTACCCTACGAGCAGTACTTC.

The V and J genes are TRBV6-4 and TRBJ2-7; D perhaps matches TRBD1 (5 bases). V was trimmed by 6 bases and J by 2 bases, leaving 17 bases between them. Looked up from germline, CDR1 is MRHNA and CDR2 is SNTAGT. CDR3 size: 15 residues. CDR3 residues: CASRKEPQETYEQYF. CDR3 nucleotide sequence: TGTGCCAGCAGGAAAGAACCACAGGAAACCTACGAGCAGTACTTC.

The chain carries TRBV5-4 and TRBJ2-7; 10 nucleotides align to TRBD2. Germline V gene lookup returns CDR1 SGHNT and CDR2 YYREEE (reference sequence). With 4 bases clipped from V and 7 bases from J, the junction kept 11 bases outside the gene matches. This CDR3 is built from 15 residues. CDR3 protein: CASSLLAGGILEQYF. The CDR3 region has the DNA TGTGCCAGCAGCCTATTAGCGGGGGGCATTCTGGAGCAGTACTTC.

The chain carries TRBV15 and TRBJ1-1; D remains unclear. Deletions cut 5 bases from V and 1 base from J, with 11 bases between. The length of the CDR3 is 14 residues. The germline CDR1 and CDR2 sequences are LNHNV and YYDKDF (reference sequence). CDR3 protein: CATSPYTGNTEAFF. The CDR3 nucleotides read TGTGCCACCAGCCCATATACGGGGAACACTGAAGCTTTCTTT.

The V and J genes are TRBV5-1 and TRBJ1-1, with D maybe TRBD1 (5 bases). V lost 1 base and J 0 bases, leaving 7 bases between the germline ends. CDR3 length equals 14 residues. Germline loops: CDR1 SGHRS, CDR2 YFSETQ. The CDR3 region is CASSLSQVNTEAFF. CDR3 in DNA: TGCGCCAGCAGCTTGTCACAGGTGAACACTGAAGCTTTCTTT.

This chain links TRBV18 with TRBJ2-7, with 7 bases that match TRBD2. V lost 4 bases and J lost 5; bases outside the gene matches: 11. The CDR3 spans 15 residues. Per germline, CDR1 KGHSH and CDR2 LQKENI. The CDR3, as DNA: TGTGCCAGCTCACGAGACCCAGCGGGGTCTGACGAGCAGTACTTC. Translated: CASSRDPAGSDEQYF.

The J gene is TRBJ1-2, the V gene TRBV5-4, with 10 positions matching TRBD1. The CDR3 covers 16 residues. V shed 4 bases, J shed 1 base, and the junction held 7 bases outside the gene matches. Germline V lookup: CDR1 SGHNT, CDR2 YYREEE (reference sequence). The CDR3 nucleotides are TGTGCCAGCAGCCTGGACAGGGGGTTTGGTAACTATGGCTACACCTTC. Translation: CASSLDRGFGNYGYTF.

This chain joins TRBV5-5 and TRBJ1-5, with 10 bases that match TRBD1. This CDR3 contains 14 residues. J lost 5 bases, V lost 5 bases, and 4 bases had no gene match. Germline CDR1 and CDR2: SGHKS and YYEKEE (reference sequence). CDR3 loop: CASRPGTGDQPQHF. CDR3 DNA sequence: TGTGCCAGCAGACCCGGGACAGGGGATCAGCCCCAGCATTTT. The full variable domain, rest sourced from reference TRBV5-5 and TRBJ1-5, is DAGVTQSPTHLIKTRGQQVTLRCSPISGHKSVSWYQQVLGQGPQFIFQYYEKEERGRGNFPDRFSARQFPNYSSELNVNALLLGDSALYLCASRPGTGDQPQHFGDGTRLSIL.

This clone was recorded only once. This chain joins TRBV12-3 or TRBV12-4 and TRBJ1-2; D remains unclear. The CDR3 is made up of 13 amino acids. Trimming cost V 3 bases and J 8 bases, with 13 bases left between them. The CDR3 loop is CASSLRRGLGYTF. CDR3 DNA sequence: TGTGCCAGCAGTTTGAGGCGAGGGTTGGGCTACACCTTC.

This clone was picked up one time. CDR3 coding DNA: TGTGCCAGCTCGATCGGGATCGGGCTTGGCTACACCTTC. This encodes CASSIGIGLGYTF. This rearrangement joins TRBV12-3 or TRBV12-4 to TRBJ1-2; D remains unclear. Trimming cost V 8 bases and J 7 bases, with 17 bases left between them. CDR3 size: 13 residues.

The rearrangement links TRBV2 to TRBJ1-6, with D tentatively TRBD1 (6 bases). There are 15 residues in the CDR3. Germline CDR1 and CDR2: SNHLY and FYNNEI. V was shortened by 7 bases and J by 5 bases, with 15 bases between the two germline ends. In nucleotides, the CDR3 is TGTGCCAGCAACAGGGTGGGGGGGCATAATTCACCCCTCCACTTT. Translating gives CASNRVGGHNSPLHF.

The chain links TRBV19 to TRBJ1-4, with D uncertain. Trimming stripped 1 base from V and 3 bases from J, with 12 bases between. The germline gives CDR1 LNHDA, CDR2 SQIVND (reference sequence). The CDR3 is 16 amino acids. CDR3 residues: CASSIGFGMANEKLFF. CDR3 nucleotide sequence: TGTGCCAGTAGTATAGGGTTCGGGATGGCTAATGAAAAACTGTTTTTT. Full variable domain (outside the CDR3, taken from reference TRBV19 and TRBJ1-4): DGGITQSPKYLFRKEGQNVTLSCEQNLNHDAMYWYRQDPGQGLRLIYYSQIVNDFQKGDIAEGYSVSREKKESFPLTVTSAQKNPTAFYLCASSIGFGMANEKLFFGSGTQLSVL.

V is TRBV6-1 and J is TRBJ2-1; TRBD1 agrees at 9 bases. This CDR3 spans 15 amino acids. Germline CDR1 MNHNS, CDR2 SASEGT. The J segment lost 6 bases and the V segment lost 0 bases, leaving 3 bases of the junction unmatched. The CDR3 loop is CASSEADRGRNEQFF. The CDR3 DNA reads TGTGCCAGCAGTGAAGCGGACAGGGGACGCAATGAGCAGTTCTTC.

This clone was observed a single time. This chain joins TRBV27 and TRBJ2-5; D perhaps matches TRBD2 (6 bases). CDR3 size: 17 residues. Trimming shortened V by 5 bases and J by 3 bases, and 22 bases separated the two germline ends. Germline lookup yields CDR1 MNHEY and CDR2 SMNVEV (reference sequence). The CDR3: CASSPRGGEGGKETQYF. DNA for the CDR3: TGTGCCAGCAGTCCCCGGGGTGGGGAAGGAGGGAAAGAGACCCAGTACTTC.

V gene TRBV6-7 combines with J gene TRBJ1-3; possible D gene TRBD1, 5 bases. TRBV6-7 is filed as an ORF, its function uncertain. CDR3 size: 15 residues. Trimming removed 8 bases from V and 3 bases from J, with 17 bases in between. CDR3: CASERGQGGGNTIYF. The DNA for the CDR3 is TGTGCCAGCGAGAGAGGTCAGGGTGGTGGAAACACCATATATTTT.

The V gene is TRBV5-1, the J gene TRBJ1-1; D unresolved. Germline CDR1 reads SGHRS; CDR2 reads YFSETQ. V lost 6 bases and J 0 bases, leaving 9 bases between the germline ends. This CDR3 contains 13 residues. CDR3 DNA sequence: TGCGCCAGCACACGGGAGGTGAACACTGAAGCTTTCTTT. It translates to CASTREVNTEAFF. Variable domain in full (rest from reference TRBV5-1 and TRBJ1-1): KAGVTQTPRYLIKTRGQQVTLSCSPISGHRSVSWYQQTPGQGLQFLFEYFSETQRNKGNFPGRFSGRQFSNSRSEMNVSTLELGDSALYLCASTREVNTEAFFGQGTRLTVV.

Only one count was recorded for this clone. This chain links TRBV15 with TRBJ2-2, with 8 bases lining up with TRBD1. CDR3 length: 17 residues. CDR1 and CDR2 (germline): LNHNV, YYDKDF (reference sequence). Losses at the gene ends were 3 bases for V and 7 bases for J; bases not matched to a gene: 13. The CDR3, as DNA: TGTGCCACCAGCAGGTACCGGGACAGGCCTTTAAGCGGGGAGCTGTTTTTT. Protein product: CATSRYRDRPLSGELFF.

This clone has just one count. V and J are TRBV11-2 and TRBJ1-2; D might be TRBD1 (6 bases). Trimming left V 3 bases short and J 10 bases short, with 12 bases between. The germline V gene has CDR1 SGHAT and CDR2 FQNNGV. This CDR3 comprises 12 residues. CDR3 loop: CASSLGTLDYTF. CDR3 in DNA: TGTGCCAGCAGCTTGGGGACACTAGACTACACCTTC.

The CDR3 here is CASSLDPRVESYNSPLHF. CDR3 DNA sequence: TGTGCCAGCAGCTTAGATCCCAGGGTGGAATCCTATAATTCACCCCTCCACTTT. The rearrangement links TRBV11-2 to TRBJ1-6; TRBD1 is a possible D gene (5 bases). With 0 bases removed from V and 1 base from J, the gap between germline ends came to 13 bases. The CDR3 is 18 residues long. The germline gives CDR1 SGHAT, CDR2 FQNNGV.